The 5 T cell receptor beta chains below all came from one sample that was sequenced in a study of Ad26.COV2.S vaccination and SARS-CoV-2 variants. TCRdb keeps only in-frame clones here, not all; method: immunoSEQ multiplex PCR. The sample holds hundreds of thousands of clones, approximately 90% seen once. Treatment meaning: some 20 received Ad26.COV2.S at low or high dose, single or two shots; roughly five received placebo; per-sample allocation not given. Samples analyzed were those drawn on day 63 after the first vaccine or placebo injection. The starting material was peripheral blood, obtained in a trial of Ad26.COV2.S vaccine versus placebo. The source of these receptors is a person between 18 and 65 years old who received the Ad26.COV2.S COVID-19 vaccine or a placebo.

In DNA form, the CDR3 reads TGTGCCAGCAGCTTGGGGGTGAGACAGGGTAGCTACAATGAGCAGTTCTTC. This codes for CASSLGVRQGSYNEQFF. V is TRBV5-5 and J is TRBJ2-1; 7 bases agree with TRBD1. Germline V gene data show CDR1 as SGHKS and CDR2 as YYEKEE (reference sequence). The CDR3 extends over 17 amino acids. V lost 0 bases to trimming and J lost 3 bases; unmatched junction nucleotides: 9. Based on the CDR3 plus reference TRBV5-5 and TRBJ2-1, the full variable domain is DAGVTQSPTHLIKTRGQQVTLRCSPISGHKSVSWYQQVLGQGPQFIFQYYEKEERGRGNFPDRFSARQFPNYSSELNVNALLLGDSALYLCASSLGVRQGSYNEQFFGPGTRLTVL.

The CDR3 spells CASSREGLAEETQYF. The CDR3 DNA reads as TGTGCCAGCTCACGGGAGGGCCTAGCGGAAGAGACCCAGTACTTC. The chain recombines TRBV18 with TRBJ2-5, with 7 bases matching TRBD2. The CDR3 is 15 residues long. The V segment lost 4 bases and the J segment 3 bases; nucleotides outside the gene matches: 8. Germline V gene lookup returns CDR1 KGHSH and CDR2 LQKENI.

CDR3 sequence reads: CASSFGGFSYEQYF. CDR3 nucleotide sequence: TGTGCCAGCAGTTTCGGGGGGTTCTCCTACGAGCAGTACTTC. The chain has TRBV11-2 and TRBJ2-7, with 7 bases aligning to TRBD2. The germline V gene has CDR1 SGHAT and CDR2 FQNNGV. CDR3 length equals 14 residues. V was pared by 6 bases and J by 0 bases, with 5 bases of the junction left unmatched.

The chain is built from TRBV19 and TRBJ2-1, with D unclear. The CDR3 is made up of 13 amino acids. V was clipped by 3 bases and J by 7 bases, with 10 bases between them. Per germline, CDR1 LNHDA and CDR2 SQIVND (reference sequence). CDR3 region: CASSMLAKNEQFF. CDR3 in DNA: TGTGCCAGTAGTATGTTGGCAAAAAATGAGCAGTTCTTC.

The V and J genes are TRBV4-1 and TRBJ2-7, with 9 bases identical to TRBD2. V trimming: 1 base; J trimming: 2 bases; junction bases outside the gene matches: 3. The CDR3 runs 15 residues. Germline V CDR1 and CDR2: MGHRA, YSYEKL. The CDR3 DNA reads as TGCGCCAGCAGCCAAGGACTAGCGGAAACCTACGAGCAGTACTTC. Protein product: CASSQGLAETYEQYF.